This T cell receptor (beta chain) derives from a study of beta chain features in type 1 diabetes. Study results and limitations: The study left unresolved whether HLA type influences TCRB rearrangement. Cells expressing TCR highly could be over-represented by cDNA sequencing. Shorter templates might be favored by PCR, equally in patients and controls. Patients with Type 1 diabetes showed moderately but significantly shorter TCRB CDR3s in all four CD4+ subsets.

The investigators reverse transcribed all of the isolated RNA, so they sequenced expressed TCRB transcripts. The assay was immunoSEQ multiplex PCR, and TCRdb's table has in-frame clones only and misses some. The data hold around 260,000 clones, with around 24% observed a single time. With respect to this clone: Its antigen is unidentified.

Isolation of CD4+ naive, central memory, regulatory and stem cell-like memory cells was achieved by sorting via CD45RO/CCR7/CD25/CD127/CD95/CD27. The CDR3 has 12 residues. Trimming took 3 bases from V and 6 from J, leaving 8 bases between them. Germline lookup yields CDR1 SGHTA and CDR2 FQGNSA. V and J are TRBV7-2 and TRBJ1-2; no definite D call. This TCR was recovered from a woman aged 30 to 39 with type 1 diabetes. The sequenced material came from naive CD4+ T cells from blood. CDR3 region: CASSFPANGYTF. CDR3 coding DNA: TGTGCCAGCAGCTTCCCAGCGAATGGCTACACCTTC.